This entry concerns a single TCR beta chain. Its target is not known. The CDR3 runs to 16 residues. Between the trimmed V and J ends, which lost 4 bases and 3 bases, there was a span of 17 bases. CDR1 is KGHDR, CDR2 SFDVKD, per germline. The data were taken from a study of T-cell reconstitution after alpha-beta-depleted transplantation in children. General study points: Most T-cell counts and diversity one year after the transplant came from T cells that were newly produced. About two months after transplant, alpha-beta T cells reportedly came from several hundred expanded graft clones.

Unique molecular identifiers were built into the TCRbeta library. Each CDR3 protein gets one entry after TCRdb re-called the PCR reads with MiXCR. The sample records roughly 220,000 distinct CDR3 sequences, around 7.7% being singletons. The rearrangement links TRBV24-1 to TRBJ2-5; D perhaps matches TRBD2 (5 bases). The clonotype originates from a male patient aged 2-10 years who had a stem cell transplant for acute myeloid leukemia, so the T cells may come from the graft donor. The material was PBMCs, mostly from graft donor cells, obtained 360 days after TCRalphabeta/CD19-depleted stem cell transplant. The CDR3 here is CATSDTPRRIEETQYF. The CDR3 DNA sequence: TGTGCCACCAGTGACACCCCCCGGAGGATCGAAGAGACCCAGTACTTC.